The 8 T cell receptor beta chains below were found in one sample sequenced in a study of blood T cell repertoires in COVID-19. TCRdb's table, derived via immunoSEQ multiplex PCR, lists solely in-frame clones and lacks some. The sample gives around 330,000 clones, approximately 89% of which show up once; roughly 8.9% is in the top ten. The material sequenced was PBMCs or T cells enriched from blood (not recorded which). The receptors originated from a woman in her thirties or forties who had recovered from COVID-19.

The genes are TRBV7-8 and TRBJ1-5; 8 bases match TRBD1. With 5 bases clipped from V and 3 bases from J, the junction kept 18 bases outside the gene matches. Germline lookup yields CDR1 SGHVS and CDR2 FQNEAQ. CDR3 size: 19 residues. CDR3 nucleotides: TGTGCCAGCAGCCCATTTAGGACCTGGACAGGGCTAATCAATCAGCCCCAGCATTTT. Amino acid sequence: CASSPFRTWTGLINQPQHF.

This clone was seen once. J is TRBJ2-7 and V is TRBV19; possible D gene TRBD1, 5 bases. V lost 2 bases and J 6 bases, leaving 11 bases between the germline ends. The CDR3 has 13 residues. Germline V gives CDR1 LNHDA, CDR2 SQIVND (reference sequence). The CDR3 is CASSISQVGEQYF. In DNA form, the CDR3 reads TGTGCCAGTAGTATATCACAGGTTGGCGAGCAGTACTTC.

This clone occurred a few times. The V and J genes are TRBV25-1 and TRBJ1-4, with D perhaps TRBD1 (6 bases). The V and J ends lost 1 base and 8 bases respectively, with 14 bases between them. The CDR3 loop spans 15 amino acids. Germline V gene data show CDR1 as MGHDK and CDR2 as SYGVNS. The CDR3: CASSESYGRGEKLFF. In DNA form, the CDR3 reads TGTGCCAGCAGTGAATCTTATGGGAGGGGGGAAAAACTGTTTTTT.

This chain links TRBV9 with TRBJ1-1, with 8 bases identical to TRBD1. V lost 4 bases, J lost 1 base, and 6 bases stayed unmatched. The CDR3 has 15 amino acids. Germline CDR1 reads SGDLS; CDR2 reads YYNGEE. CDR3 loop: CASSSRTGGNTEAFF. In DNA form, the CDR3 reads TGTGCCAGCAGCTCTCGTACAGGGGGGAACACTGAAGCTTTCTTT.

The chain is built from TRBV9 and TRBJ1-1, with 10 bases that match TRBD1. J was trimmed by 4 bases and V by 0 bases; bases with no gene match: 3. CDR1 is SGDLS, CDR2 YYNGEE, per germline. The CDR3 has 15 amino acids. In nucleotides, the CDR3 is TGTGCCAGCAGCGTAGGGACAGGGGGGTCCACTGAAGCTTTCTTT. The encoded protein is CASSVGTGGSTEAFF.

V usage is TRBV15 and J usage is TRBJ2-3; maybe TRBD2 (6 bases). Germline loops: CDR1 LNHNV, CDR2 YYDKDF (reference sequence). Trimming left V 0 bases short and J 7 bases short, with 17 bases between. The CDR3 contains 16 residues. CDR3 DNA: TGTGCCACCAGCAGAGATCGGGCGGAGGGGAGACATACGCAGTATTTT. Translation gives CATSRDRAEGRHTQYF. Filled out from reference TRBV15 and TRBJ2-3, the complete variable domain reads DAMVIQNPRYQVTQFGKPVTLSCSQTLNHNVMYWYQQKSSQAPKLLFHYYDKDFNNEADTPDNFQSRRPNTSFCFLDIRSPGLGDTAMYLCATSRDRAEGRHTQYFGPGTRLTVL.

This chain links TRBV28 with TRBJ1-2; 7 bases fit TRBD1. This CDR3 region has 14 residues. V gave up 5 bases and J gave up 8 bases; unmatched junction bases: 11. The germline CDR1 and CDR2 sequences are MDHEN and SYDVKM. CDR3 protein: CASSPVQGLGGYTF. In nucleotides, the CDR3 is TGTGCCAGCAGTCCAGTACAGGGGTTGGGCGGCTACACCTTC.

The rearrangement joins TRBV2 to TRBJ2-1; D is uncertain. The CDR3 runs to 10 residues. Germline-derived CDR1 and CDR2 are SNHLY and FYNNEI. The germline V and J ends were trimmed by 11 bases and 5 bases, with 7 bases remaining between them. In nucleotides, the CDR3 is TGTGCCGGCTCGAACAATGAGCAGTTCTTC. It codes for CAGSNNEQFF.